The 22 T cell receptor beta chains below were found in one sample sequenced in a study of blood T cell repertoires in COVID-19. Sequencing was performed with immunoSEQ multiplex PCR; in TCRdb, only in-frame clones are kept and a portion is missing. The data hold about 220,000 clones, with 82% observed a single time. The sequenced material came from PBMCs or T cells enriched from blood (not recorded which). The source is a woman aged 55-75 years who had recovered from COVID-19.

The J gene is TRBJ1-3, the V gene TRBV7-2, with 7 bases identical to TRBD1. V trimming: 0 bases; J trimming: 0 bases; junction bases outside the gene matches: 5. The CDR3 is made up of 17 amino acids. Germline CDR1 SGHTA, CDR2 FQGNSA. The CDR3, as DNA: TGTGCCAGCAGCTTAGCCTACAGGGGCAGCTCTGGAAACACCATATATTTT. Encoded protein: CASSLAYRGSSGNTIYF.

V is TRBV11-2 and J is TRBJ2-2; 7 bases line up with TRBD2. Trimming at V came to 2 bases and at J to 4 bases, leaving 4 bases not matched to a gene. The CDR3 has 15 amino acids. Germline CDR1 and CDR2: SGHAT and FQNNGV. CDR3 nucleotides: TGTGCCAGCAGCTTAACCCCGGGAGGCACCGGGGAGCTGTTTTTT. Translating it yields CASSLTPGGTGELFF.

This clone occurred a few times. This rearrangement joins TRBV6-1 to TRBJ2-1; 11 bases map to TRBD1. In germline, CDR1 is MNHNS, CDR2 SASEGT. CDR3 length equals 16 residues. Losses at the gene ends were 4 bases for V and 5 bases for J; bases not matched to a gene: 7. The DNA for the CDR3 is TGTGCCAGCAGTGGGTGGGGACAGGGGGATGACAATGAGCAGTTCTTC. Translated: CASSGWGQGDDNEQFF.

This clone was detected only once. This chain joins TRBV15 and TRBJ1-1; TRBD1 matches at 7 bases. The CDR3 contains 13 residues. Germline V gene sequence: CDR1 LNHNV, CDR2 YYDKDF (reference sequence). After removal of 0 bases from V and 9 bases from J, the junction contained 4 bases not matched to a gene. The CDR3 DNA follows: TGTGCCACCAGCAGAGATCAGGGGGAAAAAGCTTTCTTT. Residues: CATSRDQGEKAFF.

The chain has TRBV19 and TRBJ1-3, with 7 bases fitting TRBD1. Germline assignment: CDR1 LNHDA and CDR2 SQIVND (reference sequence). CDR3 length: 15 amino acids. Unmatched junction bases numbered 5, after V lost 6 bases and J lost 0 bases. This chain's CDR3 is CASRNRGDSGNTIYF. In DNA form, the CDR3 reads TGTGCCAGTAGAAACAGGGGAGACTCTGGAAACACCATATATTTT.

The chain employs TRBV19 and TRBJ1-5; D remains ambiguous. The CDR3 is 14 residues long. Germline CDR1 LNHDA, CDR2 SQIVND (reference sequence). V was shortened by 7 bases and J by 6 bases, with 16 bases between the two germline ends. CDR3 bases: TGTGCCAGTAAGGAGGTTGGGAGGTCTCAGCCCCAGCATTTT. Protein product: CASKEVGRSQPQHF.

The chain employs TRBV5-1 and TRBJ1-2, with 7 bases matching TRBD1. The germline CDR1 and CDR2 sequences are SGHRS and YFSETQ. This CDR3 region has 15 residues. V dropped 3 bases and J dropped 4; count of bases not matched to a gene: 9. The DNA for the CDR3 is TGCGCCAGCAGCTCAACTCCGGGACAGTCCTATGGCTACACCTTC. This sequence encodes CASSSTPGQSYGYTF.

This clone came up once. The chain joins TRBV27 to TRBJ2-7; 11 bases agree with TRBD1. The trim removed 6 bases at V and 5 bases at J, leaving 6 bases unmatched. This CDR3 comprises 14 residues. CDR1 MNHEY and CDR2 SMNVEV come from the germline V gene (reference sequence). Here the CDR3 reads CASRLGQGVDEQYF. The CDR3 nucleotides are TGTGCCAGCAGACTGGGACAGGGGGTTGACGAGCAGTACTTC.

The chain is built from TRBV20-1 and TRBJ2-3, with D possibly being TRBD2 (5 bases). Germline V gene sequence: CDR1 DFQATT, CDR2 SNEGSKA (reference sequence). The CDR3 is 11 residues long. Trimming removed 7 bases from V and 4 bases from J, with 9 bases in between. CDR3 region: CSVVAPDTQYF. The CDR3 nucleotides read TGCAGTGTAGTAGCGCCAGATACGCAGTATTTT.

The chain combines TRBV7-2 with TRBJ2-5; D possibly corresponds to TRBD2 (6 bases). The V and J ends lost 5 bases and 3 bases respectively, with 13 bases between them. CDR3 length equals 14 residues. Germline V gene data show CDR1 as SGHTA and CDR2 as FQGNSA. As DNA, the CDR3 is TGTGCCAGCAGCCCTCCCGGGGGAAAAGAGACCCAGTACTTC. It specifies CASSPPGGKETQYF.

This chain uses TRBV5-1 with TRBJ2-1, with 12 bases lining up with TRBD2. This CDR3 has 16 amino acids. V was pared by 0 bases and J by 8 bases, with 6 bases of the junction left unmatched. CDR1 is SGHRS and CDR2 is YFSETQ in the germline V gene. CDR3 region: CASSLAETSGRYEQFF. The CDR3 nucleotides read TGCGCCAGCAGCTTGGCCGAGACTAGCGGGAGATATGAGCAGTTCTTC.

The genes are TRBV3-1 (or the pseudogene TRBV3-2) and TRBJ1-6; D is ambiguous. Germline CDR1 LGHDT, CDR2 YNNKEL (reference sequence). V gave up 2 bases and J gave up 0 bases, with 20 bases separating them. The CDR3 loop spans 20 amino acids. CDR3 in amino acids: CASSQKHRGASDSYNSPLHF. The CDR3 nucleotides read TGTGCCAGCAGCCAAAAACATCGGGGAGCAAGTGACTCCTATAATTCACCCCTCCACTTT.

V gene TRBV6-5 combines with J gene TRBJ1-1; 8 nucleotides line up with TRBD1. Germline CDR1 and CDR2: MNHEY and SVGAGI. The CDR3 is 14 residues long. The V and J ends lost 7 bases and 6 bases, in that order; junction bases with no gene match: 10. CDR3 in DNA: TGTGCCAGCACCAGCGGACAGGGAGGTTCTGAAGCTTTCTTT. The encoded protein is CASTSGQGGSEAFF.

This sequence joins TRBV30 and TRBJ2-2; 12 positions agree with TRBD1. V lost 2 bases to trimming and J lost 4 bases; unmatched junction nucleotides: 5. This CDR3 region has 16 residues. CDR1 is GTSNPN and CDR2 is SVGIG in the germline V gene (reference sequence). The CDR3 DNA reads TGTGCCTGGAGTCGAGGGACAGGGGGCGGCACCGGGGAGCTGTTTTTT. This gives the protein CAWSRGTGGGTGELFF. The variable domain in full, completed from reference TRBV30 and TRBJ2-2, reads SQTIHQWPATLVQPVGSPLSLECTVEGTSNPNLYWYRQAAGRGLQLLFYSVGIGQISSEVPQNLSASRPQDRQFILSSKKLLLSDSGFYLCAWSRGTGGGTGELFFGEGSRLTVL.

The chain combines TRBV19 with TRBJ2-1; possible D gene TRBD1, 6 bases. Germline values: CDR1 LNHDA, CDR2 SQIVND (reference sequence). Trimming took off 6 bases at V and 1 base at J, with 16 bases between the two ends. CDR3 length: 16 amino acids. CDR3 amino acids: CASRPGQPSSYNEQFF. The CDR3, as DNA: TGTGCCAGTAGGCCCGGACAGCCTTCTTCCTACAATGAGCAGTTCTTC.

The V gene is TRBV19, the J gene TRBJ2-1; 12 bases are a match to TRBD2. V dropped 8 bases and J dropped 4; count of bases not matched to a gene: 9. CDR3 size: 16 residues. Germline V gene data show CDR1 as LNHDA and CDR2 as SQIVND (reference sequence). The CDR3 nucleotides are TGTGCCAGTGGCTTGACTAGCGGGAGTAAGTACAATGAGCAGTTCTTC. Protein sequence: CASGLTSGSKYNEQFF.

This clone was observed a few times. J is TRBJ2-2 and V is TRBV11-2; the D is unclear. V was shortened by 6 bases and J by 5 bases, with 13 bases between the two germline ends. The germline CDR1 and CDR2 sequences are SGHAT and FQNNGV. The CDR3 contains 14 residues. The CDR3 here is CASRAPLETGELFF. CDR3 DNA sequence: TGTGCCAGCAGAGCACCACTTGAGACCGGGGAGCTGTTTTTT.

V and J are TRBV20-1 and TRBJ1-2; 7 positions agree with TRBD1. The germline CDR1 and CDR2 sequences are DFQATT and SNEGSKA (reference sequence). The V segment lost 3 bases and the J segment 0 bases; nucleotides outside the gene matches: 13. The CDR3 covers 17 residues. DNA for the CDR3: TGCAGTGCTAGTACCCTCGGGACAGCCGATTCTAACTATGGCTACACCTTC. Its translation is CSASTLGTADSNYGYTF.

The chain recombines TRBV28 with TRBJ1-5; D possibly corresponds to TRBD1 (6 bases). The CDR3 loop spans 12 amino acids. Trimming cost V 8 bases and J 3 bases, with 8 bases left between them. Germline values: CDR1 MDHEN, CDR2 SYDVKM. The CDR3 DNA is TGTGCCAGCGCAGGGGTCAATCAGCCCCAGCATTTT. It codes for CASAGVNQPQHF.

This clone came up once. The CDR3 here is CASSQEGGRGETQYF. The CDR3 nucleotides are TGCGCCAGCAGCCAAGAAGGTGGGCGCGGGGAGACCCAGTACTTC. The chain employs TRBV4-3 and TRBJ2-5; D may be TRBD2 (5 bases). V was pared by 0 bases and J by 5 bases, with 13 bases between. The V gene's germline CDR1 is LGHNA and CDR2 YSLEER. The CDR3 length is 15 residues.

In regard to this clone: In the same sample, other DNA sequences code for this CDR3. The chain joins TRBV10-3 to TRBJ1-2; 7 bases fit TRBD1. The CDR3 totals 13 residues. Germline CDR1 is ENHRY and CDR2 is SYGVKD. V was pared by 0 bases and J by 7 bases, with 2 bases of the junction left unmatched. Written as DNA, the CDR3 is TGTGCCATCAGTGAGTCGACAGGGTTTGGCTACACCTTC. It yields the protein CAISESTGFGYTF.

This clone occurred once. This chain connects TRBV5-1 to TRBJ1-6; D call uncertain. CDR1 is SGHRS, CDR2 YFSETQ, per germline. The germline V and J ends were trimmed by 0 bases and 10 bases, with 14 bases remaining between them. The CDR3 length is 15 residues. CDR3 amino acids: CASSLDRLRSSPLHF. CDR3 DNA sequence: TGCGCCAGCAGCTTGGATCGTCTACGGAGCTCACCCCTCCACTTT.